Reported below is one T cell receptor (beta chain). Which antigen it targets is not known. It has no much larger one-base neighbor in the sample; base qualities were not kept. TCRbeta CDR3 regions were amplified from genomic DNA by means of the immunoSEQ Assay, a bias-controlled multiplex PCR. The paper's data handling went like this. Nucleated cell counts per sample were estimated from amplification of reference gene primers within the assay. Sequence reads were collapsed and filtered to measure the absolute abundance of every unique TCRbeta CDR3 rearrangement. For each sample, productive Simpson clonality was calculated as the square root of Simpson's diversity index across productive rearrangements. TCRdb carries this immuneACCESS record with in-frame sequences only. Its versions omit some clonotypes, under half of them owing to an unresolved V gene in the studies checked, with the rest unexplained. V, J and clone size are those of that table, while D and trimming were read from the DNA. This sample has hundreds of thousands of clones in its table, and about 83% of those were observed once. Jointly, the top ten make up about 6% of the sample.

This entry is derived from a study of blood T cell repertoires in COVID-19 (dated by TCRdb to 2020 to 2022). Regarding the study in general: Collaborator samples came from the United States, Italy and Spain and covered acute and convalescent phases of COVID-19. The prospective study material was composed of cDNA or gDNA derived from T cells, B-cell-depleted T cells, or PBMCs. Subjects who had been exposed to COVID-19, were actively infected with it, or had recovered from it provided the deeply sampled blood TCRbeta repertoires that made up the dataset. The repertoires were released in a freely available public database meant as a resource for research on the immune response to SARS-CoV-2. Samples were obtained from the ongoing ImmuneRACE study (first 160 participants) and from roughly 1,300 subjects provided by 6 global collaborators. The sample metadata nearly always contained a de-identified subject ID, COVID-19 status, age in years and sex. Where HLA class I and class II types were available, the types were taken from metadata supplied by the sample provider, not from assay-based typing. On the study overall, not on this receptor specifically: The amount of clinical and demographic metadata varied by source and participant and was provided uncurated.

Taken from the germline V gene, the CDR1 and CDR2 loops are SQVTM and ANQGSEA. The junction shows trimming of 0 bases on V and 7 bases on J, and the gene matches do not reach 14 bases of it. The CDR3 numbers 17 residues from cysteine through phenylalanine. The entry retains the CDR3 DNA only, 51 bases that are in frame from base 1. One collaborating source in Seattle enrolled patients while the patients were actively infected and followed the patients over time throughout the course of disease. The collaborating institutions used their own protocols to collect whole blood in K2EDTA tubes. For TCRbeta analysis, collaborators shipped samples as frozen whole blood, isolated PBMCs, or DNA extracted from either of those sample types.

The chain joins TRBV29-1 to TRBJ1-2, with 10 bases matching TRBD1. The sample was peripheral blood. This sequence was found in a woman of 80 years or more with COVID-19, enrolled during active disease. The encoded CDR3 is CSVEDPIGRTGGVGYTF. The bases are TGCAGCGTTGAAGATCCCATTGGCCGGACAGGGGGAGTTGGCTACACCTTC.